Here is one TCR beta chain with its context. Its antigen is not identified. Trimming left V 0 bases short and J 2 bases short, with 11 bases between. CDR3 length: 14 residues. Germline CDR1 is GTSNPN and CDR2 is SVGIG (reference sequence). This sample is drawn from a study of CD8 T cells in Susac syndrome. Broader study findings: It was acknowledged by the study that relatively few individuals were included in its TCR sequencing and HLA analysis.

cDNA came from about 0.46 to 1 ug RNA primed by random hexamers. Amplification of TCR beta CDR3 by immunoSEQ multiplex PCR spanned 54 Vbeta and 13 Jbeta. Each CDR3 protein gets one entry after TCRdb re-called the immunoSEQ multiplex PCR reads with MiXCR. Here the sample spans approximately 230,000 distinct CDR3 sequences, 93% being singletons. CD8+ and CD4+ T cells circulating in blood were sequenced for TCR beta. TEMRA cells were FACS-enriched, with CD8+ and CD4+ T cells isolated negatively. Specimen: CD4+ T cells from PBMCs. The chain employs TRBV30 and TRBJ2-7, with D perhaps given as TRBD1 or TRBD2 (5 bases each). The clonotype originates from a human donor with multiple sclerosis. Written as DNA, the CDR3 is TGTGCCTGGAGTGTTGGACGGGGACCCTACGAGCAGTACTTC. This sequence encodes CAWSVGRGPYEQYF.